This section outlines one T cell receptor beta chain sequence together with its context. It lacks a known antigen. The record has no base qualities; no much larger clone is one base away. This sample stems from a study of CD8 T cells in ankylosing spondylitis (dated by TCRdb to the late 2010s). For the study in its entirety: The study set out to find disease-linked TCR variants by profiling T cell receptor beta repertoires in ankylosing spondylitis patients and healthy donors. The full study cohort comprised about 23 ankylosing spondylitis patients and 110 or so healthy donors. Peripheral blood was sampled, and synovial fluid was also collected from ankylosing spondylitis patients.

V lost 1 base and J lost 5 bases; the stretch between them is 9 bases long. The germline V gene provides CDR1 SGHTA and CDR2 FQGNSA. Inclusive of the bounding cysteine and phenylalanine, the CDR3 is 14 residues long. Just the 42-base CDR3 DNA is kept, in frame starting at base 1. What the research found in general, with its limitations: Significant enrichment of the disease-linked clones was reported in matched synovial fluid samples from ankylosing spondylitis patients. Some TCR beta motif variants had previously been reported in synovial fluid and blood of reactive arthritis patients, which suggested common disease-initiation mechanisms. The disease-linked clones had a CD8+ phenotype and were found at relatively low frequencies in peripheral blood. Blood from ankylosing spondylitis patients appeared to be characterized by a TCR beta motif made up of seven or eight highly homologous amino acid variants.

Sequencing took place on an Illumina HiSeq 2500. Quantitative 5'-RACE with molecular barcodes was used to prepare TCR beta libraries. The study's own analysis went as follows. A new computational method, built on a probabilistic model of VDJ rearrangement, was used to identify disease-linked TCR variants. TCRdb itself trimmed the public reads at Q25 with fastp, ran MiXCR and retained productive beta chains. All rows with the same CDR3 protein become a single entry with the most common DNA and genes. V and J calls and clone size were set by TCRdb, not the authors. In this sample the table shows fewer than 450,000 distinct CDR3 sequences, under 20% of which occur a single time. Approximately 1% of the sample rests with the top ten.

Recombination joined TRBV7-2 with TRBJ2-4; no D segment can be confidently identified. The sequence was obtained from a male donor with ankylosing spondylitis. Specimen: blood, either unsorted or a sorted T cell fraction (not recorded which). The DNA reads as follows: TGTGCCAGCAGCTTAGGGGCGCCGCAAAACATTCAGTACTTC. It codes for CASSLGAPQNIQYF.